What follows are 18 T cell receptor beta chains derived from one specimen sequenced in a study of T-cell memory formation after mild COVID-19. MiXCR, applied by TCRdb to the 5' RACE reads, yields one record per CDR3 protein. The sample has about 560,000 distinct CDR3 sequences, roughly a sixth seen once. The sequenced material came from PBMCs or a T cell subset sorted from them (not recorded which). Receptors were obtained from an adult woman who had mild COVID-19 (a few samples of this study predate the infection). Cell type and time point are not known.

V usage is TRBV30 and J usage is TRBJ1-4; TRBD1 is a possible D gene (5 bases). The CDR3 has 12 amino acids. The germline V gene encodes CDR1 GTSNPN and CDR2 SVGIG (reference sequence). Trimming took 4 bases from V and 4 from J, leaving 7 bases between them. For the CDR3, the DNA is TGTGCCTGGAAGGACATTAATGAAAAACTGTTTTTT. Protein product: CAWKDINEKLFF.

The chain is built from TRBV30 and TRBJ2-1; 7 bases fit TRBD1. Looked up from germline, CDR1 is GTSNPN and CDR2 is SVGIG (reference sequence). Losses at the gene ends were 1 base for V and 0 bases for J; bases not matched to a gene: 6. The CDR3 is 16 residues long. The CDR3 reads CAWSDGTAGSYNEQFF. The CDR3 DNA sequence: TGTGCCTGGAGTGACGGGACAGCTGGCTCCTACAATGAGCAGTTCTTC.

The chain joins TRBV24-1 to TRBJ2-3; the D is unclear. Germline lookup yields CDR1 KGHDR and CDR2 SFDVKD. V dropped 9 bases and J dropped 2 bases, with 8 bases sitting between them. The CDR3 runs to 12 residues. CDR3 bases: TGTGCCACCGCCGGCAACACAGATACGCAGTATTTT. The encoded protein is CATAGNTDTQYF.

J is TRBJ2-7 and V is TRBV6-2 or TRBV6-3; D is uncertain. V was trimmed by 0 bases and J by 8 bases, leaving 8 bases between them. This CDR3 contains 12 residues. From germline, CDR1 is MNHEY and CDR2 SVGEGT. The CDR3 is CASSYSRAQQYF. DNA for the CDR3: TGTGCCAGCAGTTACTCCCGGGCTCAGCAGTACTTC.

The table lists this clonotype with a few counts. The J gene is TRBJ1-6, the V gene TRBV11-2; D is uncertain. CDR1 and CDR2 (germline): SGHAT, FQNNGV. V shed 5 bases and J shed 11 bases, with 19 bases lying between them. The CDR3 loop spans 15 amino acids. CDR3 loop: CASSPLDGKEPPLHF. Here the CDR3 DNA reads TGTGCCAGCAGCCCCCTCGATGGAAAGGAGCCACCCCTCCACTTT.

V gene TRBV3-1 combines with J gene TRBJ2-7, with D tentatively TRBD1 (6 bases). Germline loops: CDR1 LGHDT, CDR2 YNNKEL (reference sequence). The V gene lost 0 bases and the J gene lost 5 bases, with 17 bases spanning the gap. The CDR3 contains 16 residues. Written as DNA, the CDR3 is TGTGCCAGCAGCCAAGATGTTGGGACACCTGTAGACGAGCAGTACTTC. The encoded protein is CASSQDVGTPVDEQYF.

The CDR3 spells CAISESPGTVSYGYTF. CDR3 in DNA: TGTGCCATCAGTGAGTCGCCCGGGACAGTGAGCTATGGCTACACCTTC. V gene TRBV10-3 combines with J gene TRBJ1-2; 7 nucleotides agree with TRBD1. Per germline, CDR1 ENHRY and CDR2 SYGVKD. V shed 0 bases, J shed 4 bases, and the junction held 8 bases outside the gene matches. The CDR3 has 16 amino acids.

V and J are TRBV24-1 and TRBJ2-3, with a tentative D call TRBD2 (7 bases). The V end lost 6 bases, the J end lost 1 base, and 16 bases lay between the germline ends. Germline values: CDR1 KGHDR, CDR2 SFDVKD. The CDR3 spans 16 residues. The CDR3 here is CATSQRGGRGTDTQYF. CDR3 coding DNA: TGTGCCACCAGTCAGAGGGGGGGCAGAGGCACAGATACGCAGTATTTT.

This clonotype was seen repeatedly, ten times or more. The rearrangement uses TRBV18 and TRBJ2-2, with a possible D match to TRBD1 (6 bases). CDR3 length: 14 residues. CDR1 and CDR2 (germline): KGHSH, LQKENI. V was clipped by 5 bases and J by 0 bases, with 7 bases between them. The CDR3 here is CASSWDTNTGELFF. As DNA, the CDR3 is TGTGCCAGCTCATGGGACACGAACACCGGGGAGCTGTTTTTT.

This clonotype turned up a few times. The CDR3 protein is CSAREVGGRPSYEQYF. CDR3 coding DNA: TGCAGTGCTAGAGAGGTCGGGGGGCGACCCTCCTACGAGCAGTACTTC. V gene TRBV20-1 combines with J gene TRBJ2-7, with D possibly matching TRBD2 (7 bases). This CDR3 comprises 16 residues. CDR1 and CDR2 from the germline V gene are DFQATT and SNEGSKA (reference sequence). The V gene lost 0 bases and the J gene lost 0 bases, with 15 bases spanning the gap.

CDR3 sequence (DNA): TGCGCCAGCAGCCCGACTAGCGGGACAGGGAAGGAGCAGTACTTC. This gives the protein CASSPTSGTGKEQYF. The rearrangement links TRBV5-1 to TRBJ2-7, with 11 bases identical to TRBD2. Trimming took 4 bases from V and 7 from J; bases not matched to a gene: 10. The germline V gene has CDR1 SGHRS and CDR2 YFSETQ. The length of the CDR3 is 15 residues.

The table lists this clonotype with a few counts. The genes are TRBV5-5 and TRBJ2-1; 11 bases map to TRBD2. The length of the CDR3 is 20 residues. V dropped 0 bases and J dropped 4; count of bases not matched to a gene: 15. CDR1 and CDR2 (germline): SGHKS, YYEKEE (reference sequence). DNA for the CDR3: TGTGCCAGCAGCTTGGCCGGGACAAGAGGACTAGCGGGCGGATACAATGAGCAGTTCTTC. This codes for CASSLAGTRGLAGGYNEQFF.

The chain recombines TRBV5-6 with TRBJ1-5; D perhaps matches TRBD1 (6 bases). The CDR3 totals 15 residues. V was cut by 0 bases and J by 3 bases, with 10 bases left in between. Germline V gene data show CDR1 as SGHDT and CDR2 as YYEEEE. The CDR3 is CASSLEGGYNQPQHF. The DNA of the CDR3 is TGTGCCAGCAGCTTGGAGGGGGGCTACAATCAGCCCCAGCATTTT.

V gene TRBV13 combines with J gene TRBJ1-2; TRBD1 agrees at 7 bases. The CDR3 spans 14 residues. The junction had 8 bases not matched to a gene; V was cut back by 3 bases and J by 7 bases. Germline values: CDR1 PRHDT, CDR2 FYEKMQ (reference sequence). The CDR3 reads CASSFLKGAPGYTF. CDR3 nucleotides: TGTGCCAGCAGCTTCCTAAAGGGGGCGCCTGGCTACACCTTC. The full variable domain, in which reference TRBV13 and TRBJ1-2 provide the parts outside the CDR3, is AAGVIQSPRHLIKEKRETATLKCYPIPRHDTVYWYQQGPGQDPQFLISFYEKMQSDKGSIPDRFSAQQFSDYHSELNMSSLELGDSALYFCASSFLKGAPGYTFGSGTRLTVV.

The table lists this clonotype with many counts. The chain joins TRBV6-4 to TRBJ2-3; tentative D call: TRBD1 (6 bases). CDR3 length: 15 residues. V lost 6 bases to trimming and J lost 0 bases, with 13 bases between them. The germline CDR1 and CDR2 sequences are MRHNA and SNTAGT. Here the CDR3 reads CASSRTDSSTDTQYF. DNA of the CDR3: TGTGCCAGCAGCAGGACAGACTCTAGCACAGATACGCAGTATTTT.

This clonotype turned up a few times. This chain uses TRBV2 with TRBJ2-4; D possibly corresponds to TRBD2 (6 bases). The germline V gene has CDR1 SNHLY and CDR2 FYNNEI. V was pared by 7 bases and J by 7 bases, with 23 bases between. The CDR3 covers 16 residues. CDR3 DNA sequence: TGTGCCAGCAACGGGGCCGTGGCCAAGGCGGGGAACATTCAGTACTTC. This gives the protein CASNGAVAKAGNIQYF.

The table lists this clonotype with a few counts. The chain employs TRBV7-2 and TRBJ2-1, with D perhaps matching TRBD1 or TRBD2 (6 bases each). Trimming took off 4 bases at V and 7 bases at J, with 17 bases between the two ends. Germline CDR1 and CDR2: SGHTA and FQGNSA. The CDR3 covers 15 residues. CDR3 in DNA: TGTGCCAGCAGCTCAGCGGAAGGGGGGCGTAATGAGCAGTTCTTC. This gives the protein CASSSAEGGRNEQFF.

This clonotype was observed a handful of times. Since a much larger clone is just one base distant, this may be a read error. This CDR3 is CASSKLAGQNTGELFF. The CDR3 DNA reads TGTGCCAGCAGTAAACTAGCGGGCCAGAACACCGGGGAGCTGTTTTTT. The chain carries TRBV6-1 and TRBJ2-2; 9 positions agree with TRBD2. This CDR3 is built from 16 residues. V lost 5 bases to trimming and J lost 1 base; unmatched junction nucleotides: 5. CDR1 is MNHNS and CDR2 is SASEGT in the germline V gene.